These 22 T cell receptor beta chains originate from one sample sequenced in a study of shared clonotypes between healthy human individuals. Using immunoSEQ multiplex PCR, the repertoire was profiled, and TCRdb retains in-frame clones only, with some absent. The sample gives 2 million to 2.5 million clones, roughly 95% of which show up once; more than 0.1% is in the top ten. Sequencing was performed on naive CD4+ T cells sorted from blood. Described subset: CD45RA+ positively selected. The receptors originated from a man between 18 and 29 years old in good health.

The gene calls are TRBV28 and TRBJ2-5, with TRBD2 matching 12 bases. Trimming at V came to 5 bases and at J to 2 bases, leaving 3 bases not matched to a gene. The CDR3 consists of 15 residues. Germline V gene lookup returns CDR1 MDHEN and CDR2 SYDVKM. This CDR3 reads CASSGTSGYQETQYF. CDR3 DNA: TGTGCCAGCAGTGGGACTAGCGGGTATCAAGAGACCCAGTACTTC.

The J gene is TRBJ2-1, the V gene TRBV28; 9 bases align to TRBD1. Trimming took 0 bases from V and 3 from J; bases not matched to a gene: 3. CDR1 is MDHEN and CDR2 is SYDVKM in the germline V gene. The CDR3 has 16 residues. The CDR3 nucleotides are TGTGCCAGCAGTTTATGGACGGGACAGGGCTACAATGAGCAGTTCTTC. Translation: CASSLWTGQGYNEQFF.

The chain links TRBV6-5 to TRBJ2-1, with D maybe TRBD2 (5 bases). Trimming took off 2 bases at V and 11 bases at J, with 19 bases between the two ends. The germline V gene has CDR1 MNHEY and CDR2 SVGAGI. The CDR3 has 15 amino acids. The CDR3 sequence: CASSYPGSPAGKQFF. Written as DNA, the CDR3 is TGTGCCAGCAGTTACCCGGGATCCCCGGCGGGTAAGCAGTTCTTC.

The chain links TRBV5-1 to TRBJ1-2; 10 bases map to TRBD1. Germline trimming cut 4 bases from V and 7 bases from J; bases unmatched to any gene: 7. Germline CDR1 SGHRS, CDR2 YFSETQ. CDR3 size: 14 residues. Here the CDR3 reads CASSAGTGDVGYTF. DNA of the CDR3: TGCGCCAGCAGCGCCGGGACAGGGGACGTTGGCTACACCTTC.

As for this clone: A much larger clone is a single base away; this may be a read error. V and J are TRBV7-6 and TRBJ2-2; D uncertain. The CDR3 contains 12 residues. Trimming left V 0 bases short and J 7 bases short, with 3 bases between. Germline V lookup: CDR1 SGHVS, CDR2 FNYEAQ. DNA for the CDR3: TGTGCCAGCAGCTTAGCGGTCGGGGAGCTGTTTTTT. It is translated as CASSLAVGELFF.

V and J are TRBV7-2 and TRBJ2-4; 9 nucleotides line up with TRBD2. V was clipped by 5 bases and J by 7 bases; unmatched bases: 12. The V gene's germline CDR1 is SGHTA and CDR2 FQGNSA. The CDR3 runs 16 residues. The CDR3 DNA sequence: TGTGCCAGCAGCCCCGCGCATGGAGCGGGAGGTAACATTCAGTACTTC. Translating gives CASSPAHGAGGNIQYF.

V gene TRBV9 combines with J gene TRBJ2-3; no firm D call. The CDR3 extends over 13 amino acids. V was cut by 0 bases and J by 6 bases, with 8 bases left in between. Germline values: CDR1 SGDLS, CDR2 YYNGEE. CDR3 nucleotides: TGTGCCAGCAGCGTAGTTGAGCTTGATACGCAGTATTTT. It specifies CASSVVELDTQYF.

The chain uses TRBV28 and TRBJ1-5, with 8 bases aligning to TRBD1. The junction had 8 bases not matched to a gene; V was cut back by 5 bases and J by 5 bases. Germline V gives CDR1 MDHEN, CDR2 SYDVKM. The CDR3 is 15 residues long. CDR3 DNA sequence: TGTGCCAGCAGTCAGGGGGCTGTGGGGGATCAGCCCCAGCATTTT. Protein: CASSQGAVGDQPQHF.

The chain combines TRBV7-2 with TRBJ1-1; D unclear. Trimming stripped 5 bases from V and 4 bases from J, with 20 bases between. Germline V gene data show CDR1 as SGHTA and CDR2 as FQGNSA. The CDR3 loop spans 16 amino acids. The CDR3 DNA follows: TGTGCCAGCAGCCCCCAATGGACCCGAAGAGGCACTGAAGCTTTCTTT. Residues: CASSPQWTRRGTEAFF.

The chain carries TRBV2 and TRBJ2-7, with no clear D. Deletions cut 6 bases from V and 1 base from J, with 13 bases between. The CDR3 is 14 residues long. The germline V gene encodes CDR1 SNHLY and CDR2 FYNNEI. The CDR3 DNA is TGTGCCAGCAGATTGACCAGCACTTCCTACGAGCAGTACTTC. Translated, it gives CASRLTSTSYEQYF.

This clone was observed once. Different DNA sequences within this sample yield the same CDR3. This chain uses TRBV5-1 with TRBJ2-5; D is tentatively TRBD1 or TRBD2 (5 bases each). CDR3 length equals 13 residues. CDR1 and CDR2 (germline): SGHRS, YFSETQ. V lost 3 bases, J lost 3 bases, and 9 bases lay in between. CDR3 in DNA: TGCGCCAGCAGCTCCGGGACCGAAGAGACCCAGTACTTC. Translating it yields CASSSGTEETQYF.

A word on this clone: The sample contains more than one DNA sequence encoding this CDR3. The CDR3 protein is CASSPRTGTDTQYF. CDR3 coding DNA: TGTGCCAGCAGCCCCCGGACAGGGACAGATACGCAGTATTTT. The chain uses TRBV7-2 and TRBJ2-3; 8 positions agree with TRBD1. With V trimmed by 5 bases and J by 3 bases, 4 bases remained unmatched. The CDR3 has 14 residues. Germline CDR1 SGHTA, CDR2 FQGNSA.

As for this clone: Other DNA variants within this sample encode the same CDR3. The genes are TRBV4-3 and TRBJ2-2; D remains ambiguous. This CDR3 has 13 amino acids. V was shortened by 1 base and J by 1 base, with 1 base between the two germline ends. Germline CDR1 reads LGHNA; CDR2 reads YSLEER. This CDR3 is CASSQGNTGELFF. The CDR3 DNA reads TGCGCCAGCAGCCAAGGGAACACCGGGGAGCTGTTTTTT.

The V and J genes are TRBV19 and TRBJ2-7, with 8 bases matching TRBD1. V shed 5 bases and J 2 bases; nucleotides not matched to a gene: 2. This CDR3 is built from 13 residues. Germline-derived CDR1 and CDR2 are LNHDA and SQIVND (reference sequence). The CDR3: CASSQDRAYEQYF. The DNA of the CDR3 is TGTGCCAGTAGTCAGGACAGGGCCTACGAGCAGTACTTC.

J is TRBJ1-3 and V is TRBV27; D gene unclear. Trimming took off 5 bases at V and 3 bases at J, with 11 bases between the two ends. Germline V gene sequence: CDR1 MNHEY, CDR2 SMNVEV (reference sequence). This CDR3 region has 14 residues. The CDR3 sequence is CASSPVGSGNTIYF. CDR3 bases: TGTGCCAGCAGTCCGGTGGGGAGTGGAAACACCATATATTTT.

As regards this clone: One end of the junction fails to match germline, which may point to a read error. The chain combines TRBV5-1 with TRBJ2-7, with D possibly TRBD1 on 6 matching bases. The CDR3 runs 13 residues. CDR1 SGHRS and CDR2 YFSETQ come from the germline V gene. The CDR3 loop is CASSLGGQAPLGF. DNA of the CDR3: TGCGCCAGCAGCTTGGGGGGGCAGGCACCCCTCGGGTTC. The full variable domain, in which reference TRBV5-1 and TRBJ2-7 provide the parts outside the CDR3, is KAGVTQTPRYLIKTRGQQVTLSCSPISGHRSVSWYQQTPGQGLQFLFEYFSETQRNKGNFPGRFSGRQFSNSRSEMNVSTLELGDSALYLCASSLGGQAPLGFGPGTRLTVT.

The genes are TRBV28 and TRBJ1-5; 7 bases are shared with TRBD1. V lost 7 bases, J lost 4 bases, and 7 bases stayed unmatched. CDR3 length equals 14 residues. The germline CDR1 and CDR2 sequences are MDHEN and SYDVKM. CDR3 sequence: CASTGGGNNQPQHF. CDR3 sequence (DNA): TGTGCCAGCACCGGAGGGGGCAATAATCAGCCCCAGCATTTT.

V gene TRBV30 combines with J gene TRBJ2-3; 10 bases agree with TRBD2. J lost 5 bases, V lost 4 bases, and 6 bases had no gene match. Germline loops: CDR1 GTSNPN, CDR2 SVGIG (reference sequence). The CDR3 totals 14 residues. CDR3 region: CAWTRLAGVDTQYF. The CDR3 DNA is TGTGCCTGGACCAGACTAGCGGGTGTAGATACGCAGTATTTT.

The V call is TRBV2, the J call TRBJ2-1; 11 bases are shared with TRBD2. Trimming cost V 5 bases and J 7 bases; bases outside gene matches: 7. The germline gives CDR1 SNHLY, CDR2 FYNNEI. This CDR3 has 15 amino acids. DNA for the CDR3: TGTGCCAGCAGTACTAGCGGGAGCCCTACAAATGAGCAGTTCTTC. Translating it yields CASSTSGSPTNEQFF.

The chain recombines TRBV6-1 with TRBJ2-5; 7 bases agree with TRBD1. The CDR3 totals 13 residues. Trimming cost V 8 bases and J 4 bases; bases outside gene matches: 7. Per germline, CDR1 MNHNS and CDR2 SASEGT. The CDR3: CASVRQGLETQYF. The CDR3 DNA is TGTGCCAGCGTGAGACAGGGCCTAGAGACCCAGTACTTC.

This chain joins TRBV5-1 and TRBJ1-3; tentative D call: TRBD1 (6 bases). Germline V gene lookup returns CDR1 SGHRS and CDR2 YFSETQ. This CDR3 spans 16 amino acids. V lost 4 bases to trimming and J lost 0 bases, with 14 bases between them. The CDR3 loop is CASSQDSPSSGNTIYF. CDR3 nucleotides: TGCGCCAGCAGCCAGGACAGCCCGAGCTCTGGAAACACCATATATTTT.

This chain joins TRBV7-2 and TRBJ2-3, with D possibly being TRBD2 (6 bases). Germline-derived CDR1 and CDR2 are SGHTA and FQGNSA. The CDR3 runs 15 residues. Deletions cut 4 bases from V and 0 bases from J, with 11 bases between. The CDR3 sequence: CASSSSGVSTDTQYF. The CDR3 DNA reads as TGTGCCAGCAGCTCCTCGGGAGTAAGCACAGATACGCAGTATTTT.